This T cell receptor beta chain was identified in a study of technical replicates of blood from several donors. Profiling relied on immunoSEQ multiplex PCR, and the TCRdb table lists in-frame clones only, not all of them. The profile covers around 79,000 clones, with 75% to 95% appearing a single time and around 0.37% taken by the ten largest. This TCR derives from a human donor in good health. Some clones in this sample may be carry-over from other donors' samples. The sample consisted of T cells isolated from PBMCs.

CDR3 sequence: CASIRGQQPQHF. CDR3 nucleotide sequence: TGTGCCAGCATCAGGGGGCAACAGCCCCAGCATTTT. The gene calls are TRBV28 and TRBJ1-5, with 8 positions matching TRBD1. Trimming took 7 bases from V and 7 from J; bases not matched to a gene: 3. The CDR3 spans 12 residues. Germline-derived CDR1 and CDR2 are MDHEN and SYDVKM.